Sequencing of this TCR beta chain was carried out in a study of cytomegalovirus exposure and HLA in healthy donors. Study-wide results and limits: Among donors in an Asian-associated ancestry cluster, a later analysis reportedly found fewer N-insertions than the approximately 700-donor mean. The majority of TCR sequences were rare, yet some public TCRs appeared in many donors.

The CDR3 length is 11 residues. Per the germline V gene, CDR1 is MNHEY and CDR2 is SMNVEV (reference sequence). Deletions cut 8 bases from V and 8 bases from J, with 12 bases between. PCR involved 60 Vbeta and 13 Jbeta primers. TCRdb's table, derived via immunoSEQ multiplex PCR, lists solely in-frame clones and lacks some. The sample carries approximately 190,000 clones, approximately 86% recorded once. Concerning this clone: Its specificity is unknown.

The chain carries TRBV27 and TRBJ1-1; D not resolved. The clonotype was recovered from a boy aged 2 to 9 in good health and CMV-seronegative. The sample was PBMCs. This CDR3 is CASGSSGEAFF. The CDR3 DNA reads as TGTGCCAGCGGGAGTTCGGGAGAAGCTTTCTTT.